Below, 14 T cell receptor beta chains from the same sample are listed, as sequenced in a study of blood T cell repertoires in COVID-19 (TCRdb year 2020). The protocol used for the library was the immunoSEQ multiplex PCR assay. TCRdb's version of the immuneACCESS table is confined to in-frame rearrangements and falls short of the full clone set. An unresolved V gene accounts for under half of the shortfall where checked; the remainder is of unknown origin. A total of 75,000 to 95,000 clones appear in this sample, about 83% of them only once. 5% to 6% of the sample comes from the top ten. The sample was peripheral blood. The receptor source for this set is a man between 60 and 75 years old with acute or convalescent COVID-19.

V usage is TRBV19 and J usage is TRBJ1-1; 10 bases map to TRBD1. J lost 5 bases, V lost 8 bases, and 8 bases had no gene match. The CDR3 loop spans 14 amino acids. Germline values: CDR1 LNHDA, CDR2 SQIVND (reference sequence). The CDR3 is CASFLGQGGTEAFF. The DNA for the CDR3 is TGTGCCAGTTTTTTAGGACAGGGGGGAACTGAAGCTTTCTTT.

The genes are TRBV29-1 and TRBJ2-2; 9 bases match TRBD1. Germline CDR1 is SQVTM and CDR2 is ANQGSEA. This CDR3 has 15 residues. V lost 6 bases and J lost 7; bases outside the gene matches: 12. CDR3 region: CSVREGQGFIGELFF. In DNA, the CDR3 is TGCAGCGTGCGAGAGGGACAGGGCTTCATCGGGGAGCTGTTTTTT.

This clone is a singleton in its sample. The V and J genes are TRBV7-2 and TRBJ1-2; no reliable D call. This CDR3 is built from 14 residues. V lost 0 bases and J 1 base, leaving 6 bases between the germline ends. CDR1 SGHTA and CDR2 FQGNSA come from the germline V gene. CDR3 protein: CASSLAGVNYGYTF. CDR3 nucleotides: TGTGCCAGCAGCTTAGCCGGGGTTAACTATGGCTACACCTTC.

The rearrangement links TRBV2 to TRBJ1-1, with 10 bases matching TRBD1. The V and J ends lost 6 bases and 3 bases, in that order; junction bases with no gene match: 7. CDR1 SNHLY and CDR2 FYNNEI come from the germline V gene. The CDR3 spans 15 residues. CDR3 nucleotides: TGTGCCAGCAGGGGGGGACAGGGGAGGGACACTGAAGCTTTCTTT. It translates to CASRGGQGRDTEAFF.

This chain connects TRBV27 to TRBJ2-3; D is undetermined. This CDR3 has 16 residues. Trimming took 0 bases from V and 3 from J, leaving 13 bases between them. Looked up from germline, CDR1 is MNHEY and CDR2 is SMNVEV (reference sequence). The CDR3 nucleotides are TGTGCCAGCAGTTTATCGTCCACAGCCGCTACAGATACGCAGTATTTT. Amino acids: CASSLSSTAATDTQYF.

The V and J genes are TRBV10-1 and TRBJ2-7; 8 bases agree with TRBD1. With 3 bases clipped from V and 4 bases from J, the junction kept 11 bases outside the gene matches. This CDR3 is 16 amino acids long. Germline loops: CDR1 WNHNN, CDR2 SYGVQD (reference sequence). CDR3 amino acids: CASSDPPGQAKYEQYF. CDR3 nucleotide sequence: TGCGCCAGCAGTGACCCTCCGGGACAGGCTAAGTACGAGCAGTACTTC.

This clone was detected only once. This chain joins TRBV7-2 and TRBJ2-7, with TRBD1 matching over 11 bases. Per germline, CDR1 SGHTA and CDR2 FQGNSA. With V trimmed by 0 bases and J by 3 bases, 4 bases remained unmatched. The CDR3 runs to 16 residues. The CDR3 here is CASSLAGQGAIYEQYF. The CDR3 DNA follows: TGTGCCAGCAGCTTAGCCGGACAGGGGGCAATCTACGAGCAGTACTTC.

This rearrangement joins TRBV19 to TRBJ1-6; TRBD1 matches 10 bases. Germline V lookup: CDR1 LNHDA, CDR2 SQIVND (reference sequence). The CDR3 spans 16 residues. J was trimmed by 7 bases and V by 5 bases; bases with no gene match: 8. The CDR3 sequence is CASSFRTGGENSPLHF. The DNA for the CDR3 is TGTGCCAGTAGTTTCCGGACAGGGGGTGAGAATTCACCCCTCCACTTT.

Only a few counts were recorded for this clone. This chain joins TRBV19 and TRBJ2-7; 7 bases line up with TRBD1. V gave up 5 bases and J gave up 2 bases; unmatched junction bases: 9. The CDR3 contains 15 residues. Germline V lookup: CDR1 LNHDA, CDR2 SQIVND (reference sequence). The CDR3: CASSDGTESPYEQYF. CDR3 bases: TGTGCCAGTAGTGACGGGACAGAGAGCCCCTACGAGCAGTACTTC.

The V and J genes are TRBV30 and TRBJ1-5; D is perhaps TRBD1 (5 bases). V shed 2 bases and J shed 1 base, with 15 bases lying between them. Germline-derived CDR1 and CDR2 are GTSNPN and SVGIG (reference sequence). The CDR3 is 16 amino acids. CDR3 DNA sequence: TGTGCCTGGAGTCGCCAGGGTCACCCAAGCAATCAGCCCCAGCATTTT. Its translation is CAWSRQGHPSNQPQHF. Supplemented by reference TRBV30 and TRBJ1-5, the full variable domain reads SQTIHQWPATLVQPVGSPLSLECTVEGTSNPNLYWYRQAAGRGLQLLFYSVGIGQISSEVPQNLSASRPQDRQFILSSKKLLLSDSGFYLCAWSRQGHPSNQPQHFGDGTRLSIL.

The DNA for the CDR3 is TGTGCCAGCAGTTTGCAGGGCTGGAACACCATATATTTT. Its translation is CASSLQGWNTIYF. The V gene is TRBV12-3 or TRBV12-4, the J gene TRBJ1-3; D may be TRBD1 (5 bases). Trimming left V 3 bases short and J 7 bases short, with 10 bases between. The CDR3 runs 13 residues.

J is TRBJ1-4 and V is TRBV18, with D possibly matching TRBD1 (6 bases). V was cut by 1 base and J by 3 bases, with 6 bases left in between. The germline CDR1 and CDR2 sequences are KGHSH and LQKENI. The CDR3 extends over 14 amino acids. The CDR3 region has the DNA TGTGCCAGCTCACCACAGGGGGCTAATGAAAAACTGTTTTTT. Translating gives CASSPQGANEKLFF. Full variable domain (remainder filled in from reference TRBV18 and TRBJ1-4): NAGVMQNPRHLVRRRGQEARLRCSPMKGHSHVYWYRQLPEEGLKFMVYLQKENIIDESGMPKERFSAEFPKEGPSILRIQQVVRGDSAAYFCASSPQGANEKLFFGSGTQLSVL.

The chain is built from TRBV9 and TRBJ1-6; 9 bases are a match to TRBD1. The trim removed 0 bases at V and 5 bases at J, leaving 12 bases unmatched. This CDR3 is built from 19 residues. Germline V gene sequence: CDR1 SGDLS, CDR2 YYNGEE. The CDR3 spells CASSVASGQGRGNNSPLHF. CDR3 nucleotides: TGTGCCAGCAGCGTAGCTTCCGGACAGGGGAGGGGGAATAATTCACCCCTCCACTTT.

J is TRBJ1-4 and V is TRBV2; TRBD1 might be the D (6 bases). Germline V CDR1 and CDR2: SNHLY, FYNNEI. The CDR3 sequence is 13 residues long. V lost 6 bases to trimming and J lost 4 bases, with 9 bases between them. CDR3 protein: CASRDSLNEKLFF. The CDR3 DNA sequence: TGTGCCAGCAGGGACAGCCTTAATGAAAAACTGTTTTTT.